These T cell receptor beta chains were read from a single sample in a study of blood T cell repertoires in COVID-19. The method was immunoSEQ multiplex PCR; TCRdb's version includes in-frame clones alone and lacks a portion of them. This table has roughly 260,000 clones, 75% to 95% appearing once. Sequenced input: peripheral blood. Every receptor here comes from a person in their late teens or twenties with COVID-19, enrolled during active disease. Both conserved end residues are part of each CDR3. A D gene is named only where the DNA matches it firmly. Expanded clones get a size class; other rows say once, few or many, or leave the size out.

>-|TRBD2|TRBJ2-3|15|TRBV10-3
TGTGCCATCAGTGAGTCGCGGGGGAGCACAGATACGCAGTATTTT
CAISESRGSTDTQYF
>-|TRBD1|TRBJ1-4|16|TRBV5-1
TGCGCCAGCAGCTTGGGGGACAGGGATTTCGGAGAAAAACTGTTTTTT
CASSLGDRDFGEKLFF
>-|TRBD1|TRBJ2-5|16|TRBV24-1
TGTGCCACCAGTGATTTCGGACAGGGAAACCAAGAGACCCAGTACTTC
CATSDFGQGNQETQYF
>-|-|TRBJ1-3|19|TRBV3-1/TRBV3-2
TGTGCCAGCAGCCAAGATTGGGGGAGCGGGAGAGGATCTGGAAACACCATATATTTT
CASSQDWGSGRGSGNTIYF
>-|-|TRBJ2-1|12|TRBV24-1
TGTGCCACATCGAGCTCCTACAATGAGCAGTTCTTC
CATSSSYNEQFF
>-|-|TRBJ1-1|14|TRBV7-3
TGTGCCAGCAGCTTAATGGGTCCAGGGGCTGAAGCTTTCTTT
CASSLMGPGAEAFF
>-|TRBD1|TRBJ2-3|15|TRBV5-4
TGTGCCAGCAGCCTGGGACAGGCTATAGGAGATACGCAGTATTTT
CASSLGQAIGDTQYF
>-|-|TRBJ2-2|15|TRBV10-3
TGTGCCATCAGTGACGGCAGGGAAAACACCGGGGAGCTGTTTTTT
CAISDGRENTGELFF
>-|TRBD1|TRBJ1-2|14|TRBV19
TGTGCCAGTAGTATACAGGGGGCCAACTATGGCTACACCTTC
CASSIQGANYGYTF
>-|-|TRBJ1-1|14|TRBV3-1/TRBV3-2
TGTGCCAGCAGCGTCACAGGGATTTACACTGAAGCTTTCTTT
CASSVTGIYTEAFF
>-|-|TRBJ2-1|12|TRBV29-1
TGCAGCTATTTCAGGGCAGCTGGTGAGCAGTTCTTC
CSYFRAAGEQFF
>-|TRBD1|TRBJ1-2|17|TRBV19
TGTGCCAGTAGTATGTCTAAGGCATTCGGGGCAGGGGGTGGCTACACCTTC
CASSMSKAFGAGGGYTF
>-|TRBD2|TRBJ2-1|13|TRBV29-1
TGCAGCGTTGAGTGGCTAGCGGGAGACGAGCAGTTCTTC
CSVEWLAGDEQFF
>-|TRBD1|TRBJ2-7|14|TRBV13
TGTGCCAGCAGCTATCGACAGGGGGCAAAGGAGCAGTACTTC
CASSYRQGAKEQYF
>-|-|TRBJ1-4|15|TRBV10-3
TGTGCCATCAGTGAGCAGAGAGGGAATAATGAAAAACTGTTTTTT
CAISEQRGNNEKLFF
>-|-|TRBJ2-5|15|TRBV6-1
TGTGCCAGCAGTGAAGATTTGGGGGCGGGCGAGACCCAGTACTTC
CASSEDLGAGETQYF
>-|TRBD1|TRBJ2-7|15|TRBV7-9
TGTGCCAGCAGCTTAGGTTGGGGACAGGCAGGCGAGCAGTACTTC
CASSLGWGQAGEQYF
>-|TRBD1|TRBJ2-7|13|TRBV19
TGTGCCAGTAGTATCGGGACAGGGGTCGAGCAGTACTTC
CASSIGTGVEQYF
>-|-|TRBJ2-3|13|TRBV7-2
TGTGCCAGCAGCCATGGACTGGGAGGTACGCAGTATTTT
CASSHGLGGTQYF
>-|TRBD1|TRBJ2-3|15|TRBV2
TGTGCCAGCACTCCACAGGGGTTGAGCACAGATACGCAGTATTTT
CASTPQGLSTDTQYF
>-|TRBD1|TRBJ1-2|13|TRBV12-3/TRBV12-4
TGTGCCACCTACACAGGGGCTAACTATGGCTACACCTTC
CATYTGANYGYTF
>-|-|TRBJ2-4|16|TRBV10-3
TGTGCCATCAGTAGCGACCCCCTATTGGCCAAAAACATTCAGTACTTC
CAISSDPLLAKNIQYF
>-|-|TRBJ1-5|14|TRBV3-1/TRBV3-2
TGTGCCAGCAGCAAATCGGGGGACAATCAGCCCCAGCATTTT
CASSKSGDNQPQHF
>-|TRBD2|TRBJ2-1|14|TRBV18
TGTGCCAGCTCTTTAGCGGGCACTAACAATGAGCAGTTCTTC
CASSLAGTNNEQFF
>-|-|TRBJ1-4|15|TRBV7-2
TGTGCCAGCAGCCCTAGTCCAGCTGTTAATGAAAAACTGTTTTTT
CASSPSPAVNEKLFF
>-|-|TRBJ2-2|16|TRBV5-1
TGCGCCAGCAGCGCAACACAGGGAGTGGTGTCCGGGGAGCTGTTTTTT
CASSATQGVVSGELFF
>-|TRBD1|TRBJ1-1|16|TRBV6-1
TGTGCCAGCAGTGCATCCGGGACAGGGGGCGCGACTGAAGCTTTCTTT
CASSASGTGGATEAFF
>-|-|TRBJ2-1|15|TRBV6-1
TGTGCCAGCAGTGAAGTTTACGGTTCCTACAATGAGCAGTTCTTC
CASSEVYGSYNEQFF
>-|TRBD2|TRBJ2-1|16|TRBV4-3
TGCGCCAGCAGCCAAGATAGCGGGAGGGGATACAATGAGCAGTTCTTC
CASSQDSGRGYNEQFF
>-|-|TRBJ2-1|15|TRBV4-2
TGTGCCAGCAGCCAAGATTCGGCAGGGGGGAGTGAGCAGTTCTTC
CASSQDSAGGSEQFF
>-|TRBD2|TRBJ2-7|15|TRBV7-2
TGTGCCAGCAGGAACTCCGGGACTTTGGGAGGGGAGCAGTACTTC
CASRNSGTLGGEQYF
>-|-|TRBJ2-7|14|TRBV21-1
TGTGCCAGCAGCGGACAGGGGGCCTCGTACGAGCAGTACTTC
CASSGQGASYEQYF
>-|-|TRBJ1-4|15|TRBV7-9
TGTGCCAGCAGCCCAGACAGCACTCTTAATGAAAAACTGTTTTTT
CASSPDSTLNEKLFF
>once|-|TRBJ1-5|13|TRBV10-3
TGTGCCATCAGTGAGACCACAGTTCAGCCCCAGCATTTT
CAISETTVQPQHF
>few|-|TRBJ2-7|12|TRBV6-5
TGTGCCAGAAGGGGGGGGATCTACGAGCAGTACTTC
CARRGGIYEQYF
>-|-|TRBJ2-7|14|TRBV6-2/TRBV6-3
TGTGCCAGCAGTTATATTGGCAGGTCGAACGAGCAGTACTTC
CASSYIGRSNEQYF
>-|TRBD2|TRBJ2-1|14|TRBV30
TGTGCCTGGGGTAGCGGGATGGCCTACAATGAGCAGTTCTTC
CAWGSGMAYNEQFF
>-|TRBD2|TRBJ2-2|23|TRBV3-1/TRBV3-2
TGTGCCAGCAGCCAAGAAGGGGGCAAACCGGGACTAGCGGGAGAGGTGTACACCGGGGAGCTGTTTTTT
CASSQEGGKPGLAGEVYTGELFF
>-|TRBD1|TRBJ1-2|15|TRBV2
TGTGCCAGCAGGGGACAGGGGGGTTTGGACTATGGCTACACCTTC
CASRGQGGLDYGYTF
>-|TRBD2|TRBJ2-3|15|TRBV29-1
TGCAGCGTTTCCCCGGTTCGCGGGGGGACAGATACGCAGTATTTT
CSVSPVRGGTDTQYF
>-|-|TRBJ2-2|17|TRBV5-1
TGCGCCAGCAGCTTGTGGAGCCCTGCTGGGGGGACCGGGGAGCTGTTTTTT
CASSLWSPAGGTGELFF
>-|-|TRBJ2-7|12|TRBV10-2
TGCGCCAGCCTGGCATACGCCAACGAGCAGTACTTC
CASLAYANEQYF
>-|-|TRBJ1-3|11|TRBV30
TGTGCCTGGAGCCCCTCAGACACCATATATTTT
CAWSPSDTIYF
>-|-|TRBJ1-5|14|TRBV28
TGTGCCAGCAGTTTAGGCAGGGGCAATCAGCCCCAGCATTTT
CASSLGRGNQPQHF
>-|TRBD2|TRBJ2-2|22|TRBV3-1/TRBV3-2
TGTGCCAGCAGCCAAGATGTTAAGGGCGCGACTAGCGGGGTAGTAAACACCGGGGAGCTGTTTTTT
CASSQDVKGATSGVVNTGELFF
>-|-|TRBJ2-5|16|TRBV3-1/TRBV3-2
TGTGCCAGCAGCCAGGGGCGAACAGGGCGACAAGAGACCCAGTACTTC
CASSQGRTGRQETQYF
>-|-|TRBJ2-1|13|TRBV5-1
TGCGCCAGCAGCTTGGATATACTCAATGAGCAGTTCTTC
CASSLDILNEQFF
>-|-|TRBJ1-2|15|TRBV5-5
TGTGCCAGCAGCAGGGGAACATGGTGGCGTCGTGGCTACACCTTC
CASSRGTWWRRGYTF
>-|-|TRBJ1-1|13|TRBV2
TGTGCCACAGAGCAGGGAACCAACACTGAAGCTTTCTTT
CATEQGTNTEAFF
>-|TRBD1|TRBJ2-7|14|TRBV11-2
TGTGCCAGCAGCTTAGGACAGGGGGCCTACGAGCAGTACTTC
CASSLGQGAYEQYF
>-|TRBD2|TRBJ2-5|14|TRBV7-9
TGTGCCAGCAGGGGACTAGCGGGACAAGAGACCCAGTACTTC
CASRGLAGQETQYF
>-|-|TRBJ2-3|12|TRBV6-5
TGTGCCAGCACGGGAGCCGGGAAAACGCAGTATTTT
CASTGAGKTQYF
>-|-|TRBJ2-3|16|TRBV11-3
TGTGCCAGCAGCTTAGGACTTAATCCTAGCACAGATACGCAGTATTTT
CASSLGLNPSTDTQYF
>-|TRBD1|TRBJ2-1|15|TRBV9
TGTGCCAGCAGCCCCGGACAGGGGACCTACAATGAGCAGTTCTTC
CASSPGQGTYNEQFF
>-|-|TRBJ1-1|14|TRBV3-1/TRBV3-2
TGTGCCAGCAGCTACGGGGGGGCGAACACTGAAGCTTTCTTT
CASSYGGANTEAFF
>-|TRBD2|TRBJ2-5|16|TRBV7-2
TGTGCCAGCAAACTAAGAGGCGGGAGCCTCCAAGAGACCCAGTACTTC
CASKLRGGSLQETQYF
>-|-|TRBJ1-4|14|TRBV18
TGTGCCAGCTCACGCGGGGAGACTAATGAAAAACTGTTTTTT
CASSRGETNEKLFF
>-|TRBD2|TRBJ2-1|18|TRBV5-6
TGTGCCAGCAGCAGCCTGGGACTAGCGCAGATATCCTACAATGAGCAGTTCTTC
CASSSLGLAQISYNEQFF
>-|-|TRBJ2-7|14|TRBV6-5
TGTGCCAGCAGTTACGGGGGCGAAGGTTACGAGCAGTACTTC
CASSYGGEGYEQYF